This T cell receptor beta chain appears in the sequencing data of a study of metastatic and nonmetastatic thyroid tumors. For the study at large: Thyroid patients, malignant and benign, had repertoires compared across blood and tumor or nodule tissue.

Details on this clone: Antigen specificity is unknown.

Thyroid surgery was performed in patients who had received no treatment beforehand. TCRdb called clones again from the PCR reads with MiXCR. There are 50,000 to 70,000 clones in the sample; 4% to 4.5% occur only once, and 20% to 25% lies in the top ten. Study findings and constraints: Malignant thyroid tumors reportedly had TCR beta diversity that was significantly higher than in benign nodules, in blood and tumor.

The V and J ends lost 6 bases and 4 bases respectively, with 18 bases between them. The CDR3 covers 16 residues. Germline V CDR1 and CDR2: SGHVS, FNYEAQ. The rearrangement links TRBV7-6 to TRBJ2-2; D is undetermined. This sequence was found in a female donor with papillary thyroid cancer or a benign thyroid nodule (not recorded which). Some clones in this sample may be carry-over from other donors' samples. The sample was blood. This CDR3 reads CASSQLWWPVTGELFF. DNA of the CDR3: TGTGCCAGCAGTCAACTTTGGTGGCCGGTCACCGGGGAGCTGTTTTTT. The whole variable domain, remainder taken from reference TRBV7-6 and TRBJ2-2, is GAGVSQSPRYKVTKRGQDVALRCDPISGHVSLYWYRQALGQGPEFLTYFNYEAQQDKSGLPNDRFSAERPEGSISTLTIQRTEQRDSAMYRCASSQLWWPVTGELFFGEGSRLTVL.